This T cell receptor beta chain was obtained from a study of beta chain features in type 1 diabetes (dated by TCRdb to the late 2010s). As for the study more broadly: Mean age, gender distribution, total cell number and subset yield were not different between patients and healthy donors. A total of 107,917,701 sorted cells were examined across all samples, and a strong correlation was observed between cell number per subset and RNA yield. The study compared the TCRB repertoires of sorted circulating CD4+ T cell subsets in recently diagnosed type 1 diabetes patients with those in matched healthy donors. Regulatory and stem cell-like memory subsets were obtained from only 8 patients and roughly 8 healthy donors, while naive and central memory subsets were obtained from all 30 or so donors. What the authors observed across the whole study: Naive, central memory and regulatory TCRB repertoires appeared to be more alike among patients than among healthy donors. PCR may preferentially amplify shorter templates, but because patient and control samples were amplified and corrected together, any resulting skew would affect both groups equally. Because small numbers of individuals were included in the HLA sub-analyses, any influence of HLA type on TCRB rearrangement was left unresolved. At VDJ recombination sites, type 1 diabetes patients had fewer insertions and more deleted nucleotides, which implies abnormalities in thymic rearrangement. Because cDNA rather than genomic DNA was sequenced, highly expressing activated cells could have been over-represented, although no difference in activation and CD3 levels was found between groups. Type 1 diabetes patients showed a moderate but significant shortening of TCRB CDR3 length in all four CD4+ subsets.

From each donor, a single peripheral blood sample of 100 to 150 mL on average was drawn into heparinised tubes. A BD FACSAria II was used to sort naive, central memory, regulatory and stem cell-like memory CD4+ T cells with a panel that included CD45RO, CCR7, CD25, CD127, CD95 and CD27. A purity above 98% was achieved for all sorted populations. PBMCs were isolated immediately by Lymphoprep density gradient centrifugation and stained directly without culture. So that batch effects would be minimized, each experiment stained and sorted samples in pairs, pairing one healthy donor with one patient. The High Capacity cDNA Reverse Transcription Kit was used to reverse transcribe all of the isolated RNA, meaning that expressed TCRB transcripts were what got sequenced. Deep immunoSEQ sequencing was applied to naive, central memory and regulatory T cell samples, giving an average of roughly 3.5 million total reads per sample. Sorted cells were lysed in RLT buffer and RNA was extracted with DNase-treated RNeasy Micro or Mini kits, depending on cell number. Each cell subset was processed separately to prevent cross-contamination, with patient and healthy donor samples processed together. The immunoSEQ multiplex PCR was used to amplify TCRB sequences from cDNA, yielding 87-bp fragments that span the CDR3 region. Amplicons were sequenced on the Illumina HiSeq platform. The study's own analysis went as follows. Synthetic template baselines were used to correct PCR bias computationally, reads within Hamming distance 2 were collapsed together, and singletons that could not be merged were discarded. By aligning reads against IMGT, V, D and J genes, CDR3 length, and insertions or deletions at six rearrangement sites were assigned. Within each subset, clonotype counts were normalized to sorted cell number, and only after that were true diversity and Gini coefficients computed with the tcR R package. The overlap coefficient, calculated on TCRB nucleotide sequences, was used to measure repertoire sharing. Out-of-frame TCRB sequences from naive cells were analyzed to stand in for the pre-selection repertoire. TCRdb obtained this table from immuneACCESS and retained in-frame rearrangements with V and J assigned. These tables miss some clones; where compared with another copy, unresolved V genes account for less than half of the shortfall, and the remainder is unexplained. That table supplies the V and J calls and clone size; D and trimming were determined from the DNA. The sample table contains 640,000 or so clones; only one count was recorded for around 15% of them. Together, the top ten hold 0.035% to 0.04% of the sample.

Taken from the germline V gene, the CDR1 and CDR2 loops are SGHRS and YFSETQ. Spanning cysteine to phenylalanine, the CDR3 consists of 12 amino acids. CDR3 DNA only is kept here, 36 bases in frame from base 1. V lost 4 bases and J lost 7 bases; the stretch between them is 11 bases long. Concerning this clone itself: It lacks a known antigen. No base-level quality is on record; no much larger clone is a single base apart.

This chain is built from TRBV5-1 and TRBJ1-1; tentative D gene TRBD1, with 6 bases matching. The TCR comes from a man younger than 30 with type 1 diabetes. The specimen was naive CD4+ T cells from blood. The cell subset or site label, read with the paper, signifies: true naive CD4+ T cells. CDR3 sequence: CASSVGQHEAFF. The nucleotide sequence is TGCGCCAGCAGCGTTGGACAGCATGAAGCTTTCTTT.